This T cell receptor beta chain was observed in a study of shared T cell receptors in the human thymus. This table comes from immunoSEQ multiplex PCR, and its TCRdb copy is limited to in-frame clones, with some not included. The sample shows about 380,000 clones, more than 85% of them seen only once. CDR1 is SEHNR and CDR2 is FQNEAQ in the germline V gene (reference sequence). V lost 5 bases and J lost 6, with 19 bases in between. The CDR3 contains 15 residues. The chain couples TRBV7-9 to TRBJ1-2; the D gene is possibly TRBD1 (5 bases). The TCR comes from a human donor. Input material: thymocytes. The CDR3 protein is CASSLGWGSTHGYTF. For the CDR3, the DNA is TGTGCCAGCAGCCTCGGGTGGGGCTCTACCCATGGCTACACCTTC.